The 6 T cell receptor beta chains below were found in one sample sequenced in a study of T-cell memory formation after mild COVID-19. TCRdb reprocessed the 5' RACE reads with MiXCR, giving one entry per CDR3 protein. The repertoire holds around 370,000 distinct CDR3 sequences, with roughly 21% as singletons. The specimen was PBMCs or a T cell subset sorted from them (not recorded which). These receptors were obtained from an adult woman who had mild COVID-19 (a few samples of this study predate the infection). Cell type and time point are not known.

This clonotype came up a few times. The V gene is TRBV7-8, the J gene TRBJ2-5; unclear D gene. The germline V and J ends were trimmed by 5 bases and 5 bases, with 18 bases remaining between them. Germline V CDR1 and CDR2: SGHVS, FQNEAQ. The CDR3 runs 15 residues. CDR3 residues: CASSITGPLGETQYF. As DNA, the CDR3 is TGTGCCAGCAGCATTACCGGGCCCCTTGGGGAGACCCAGTACTTC.

The rearrangement uses TRBV7-2 and TRBJ1-1; perhaps TRBD1 as D (5 bases). V lost 0 bases and J 5 bases, leaving 25 bases between the germline ends. Germline values: CDR1 SGHTA, CDR2 FQGNSA. The CDR3 loop spans 19 amino acids. CDR3 DNA sequence: TGTGCCAGCAGCTTAGCGCTTCGGTCCCCAAGGAGGGGAGGTACTGAAGCTTTCTTT. It codes for CASSLALRSPRRGGTEAFF.

DNA for the CDR3: TGTGCCAGCAGCAGGACACTTCTGGGCATGAACACTGAAGCTTTCTTT. This encodes CASSRTLLGMNTEAFF. The chain recombines TRBV11-2 with TRBJ1-1; D perhaps matches TRBD1 (5 bases). In germline, CDR1 is SGHAT, CDR2 FQNNGV. Trimming cost V 5 bases and J 0 bases, with 16 bases left between them. The CDR3 consists of 16 residues.

J is TRBJ1-1 and V is TRBV25-1, with D perhaps TRBD1 (6 bases). The CDR3 has 16 amino acids. V lost 3 bases to trimming and J lost 5 bases, with 19 bases between them. CDR1 MGHDK and CDR2 SYGVNS come from the germline V gene. CDR3 sequence reads: CASSDSRGRGGTEAFF. In DNA, the CDR3 is TGTGCCAGCAGTGACTCTAGAGGCAGGGGAGGGACTGAAGCTTTCTTT.

This clonotype was seen a handful of times. This chain links TRBV15 with TRBJ2-6; D assignment may be TRBD1 or TRBD2 (5 bases each). The CDR3 covers 12 residues. The germline CDR1 and CDR2 sequences are LNHNV and YYDKDF (reference sequence). Trimming pared 1 base from V and 14 bases from J, leaving 9 bases between. In DNA, the CDR3 is TGTGCCACCAGCAGAGGTCCGGGGCTCCTGACTTTC. It specifies CATSRGPGLLTF. Based on the CDR3 plus reference TRBV15 and TRBJ2-6, the full variable domain is DAMVIQNPRYQVTQFGKPVTLSCSQTLNHNVMYWYQQKSSQAPKLLFHYYDKDFNNEADTPDNFQSRRPNTSFCFLDIRSPGLGDTAMYLCATSRGPGLLTFGAGSRLTVL.

V is TRBV14 and J is TRBJ2-3; 9 nucleotides line up with TRBD1. This CDR3 is built from 17 residues. CDR1 is SGHDN and CDR2 is FVKESK in the germline V gene. Trimming cost V 3 bases and J 3 bases; bases outside gene matches: 10. The CDR3 is CASSQPDRDRVTDTQYF. The CDR3 coding sequence is TGTGCCAGCAGCCAGCCGGACCGGGACAGGGTTACAGATACGCAGTATTTT.